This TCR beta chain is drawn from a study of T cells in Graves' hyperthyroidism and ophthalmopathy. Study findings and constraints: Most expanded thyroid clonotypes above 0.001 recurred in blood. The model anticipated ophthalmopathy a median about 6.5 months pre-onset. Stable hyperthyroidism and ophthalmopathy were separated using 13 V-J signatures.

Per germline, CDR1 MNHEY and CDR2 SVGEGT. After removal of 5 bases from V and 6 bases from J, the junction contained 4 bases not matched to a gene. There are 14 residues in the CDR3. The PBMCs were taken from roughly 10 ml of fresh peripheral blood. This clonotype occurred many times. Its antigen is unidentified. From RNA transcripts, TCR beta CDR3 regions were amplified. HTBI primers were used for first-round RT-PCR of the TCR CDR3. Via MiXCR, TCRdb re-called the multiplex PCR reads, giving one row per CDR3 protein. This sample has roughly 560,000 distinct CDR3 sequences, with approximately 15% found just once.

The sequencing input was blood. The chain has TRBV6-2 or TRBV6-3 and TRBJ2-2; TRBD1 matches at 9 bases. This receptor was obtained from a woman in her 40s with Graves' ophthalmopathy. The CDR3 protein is CASSHGTGPGELFF. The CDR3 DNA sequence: TGTGCCAGCAGTCACGGGACAGGGCCCGGGGAGCTGTTTTTT.